This T cell receptor (beta chain) was recovered during a study of blood T cell repertoires in COVID-19. Whole-study context: Sites across the United States, Italy and Spain contributed samples from acute and convalescent COVID-19. T cells, B-cell-depleted T cells, or PBMCs supplied cDNA or gDNA.

Original handling: Amplification of reference gene primers was used by the study to estimate nucleated cell counts. Repertoires were generated with immunoSEQ multiplex PCR, while TCRdb's copy carries only in-frame clones and drops some. V, J and clone size derive from that table, while D and trimming were established from the DNA sequence. The sample consists of 90,000 to 110,000 clones, around 81% of them appearing once. Germline V gene lookup returns CDR1 SGHNT and CDR2 YENEEA. The CDR3 has 16 amino acids. V lost 5 bases to trimming and J lost 4 bases; unmatched junction nucleotides: 11. This clonotype was sampled from a woman between 70 and 85 years old with acute or convalescent COVID-19. Sequenced material: peripheral blood. The chain couples TRBV11-3 to TRBJ2-3, with TRBD2 identical over 8 bases. The CDR3 is CASSVGGGGPADTQYF. In nucleotides, the CDR3 is TGTGCCAGCAGCGTGGGTGGCGGGGGGCCTGCAGATACGCAGTATTTT.